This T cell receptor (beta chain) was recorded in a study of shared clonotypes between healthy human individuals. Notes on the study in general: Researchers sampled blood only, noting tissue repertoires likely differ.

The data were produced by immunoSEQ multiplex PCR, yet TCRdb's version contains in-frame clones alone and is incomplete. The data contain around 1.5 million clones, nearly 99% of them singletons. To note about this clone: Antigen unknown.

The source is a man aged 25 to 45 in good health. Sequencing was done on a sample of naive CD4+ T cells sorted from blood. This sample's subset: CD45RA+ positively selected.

The CDR3, as DNA: TGCGCCAGCAGCTTGGCCCTAGCGGGGGGAGATACGCAGTATTTT. Translated: CASSLALAGGDTQYF. The chain employs TRBV5-1 and TRBJ2-3; 11 bases map to TRBD2. CDR1 is SGHRS, CDR2 YFSETQ, per germline. The CDR3 runs to 15 residues. Trimming took 0 bases from V and 5 from J; bases not matched to a gene: 2.